This T cell receptor beta chain was captured in a study of T cells in Graves' hyperthyroidism and ophthalmopathy. Amplification targeted TCR beta CDR3 regions from RNA transcripts. The HTBI primer set drove a first-round RT-PCR of the TCR CDR3. TCRdb itself ran the multiplex PCR reads through MiXCR, one entry per CDR3 protein. Here the sample spans roughly 750,000 distinct CDR3 sequences, about a sixth being singletons. This clonotype was picked up a small number of times. For the diagnoses, clinical symptoms, serum thyroxine and TRAb, thyroid ultrasound and orbital computed tomography were used. Unmatched junction bases numbered 9, after V lost 5 bases and J lost 2 bases. CDR1 is SQVTM and CDR2 is ANQGSEA in the germline V gene. The CDR3 totals 15 residues.

The chain recombines TRBV29-1 with TRBJ2-7, with TRBD1 matching 10 bases. What was sequenced was blood. This clonotype originated in a young man with Graves' hyperthyroidism. CDR3 DNA sequence: TGCAGCGTTCCCAGGACAGGGGGGATCCCCTACGAGCAGTACTTC. Translation: CSVPRTGGIPYEQYF.